The 28 T cell receptor beta chains below were found in one sample sequenced in a study of shared clonotypes between healthy human individuals. Sequenced by immunoSEQ multiplex PCR; TCRdb stores in-frame clones only, minus some. The data contain just over 2,000,000 clones, roughly 94% of them singletons. Sequenced: naive CD4+ T cells sorted from blood. Subset here: CD45RA+ positively selected. These receptors were taken from a man younger than 35 in good health.

The rearrangement uses TRBV7-9 and TRBJ1-2, with D hard to call. V shed 4 bases and J shed 2 bases, with 20 bases lying between them. Germline values: CDR1 SEHNR, CDR2 FQNEAQ (reference sequence). This CDR3 is 17 amino acids long. The CDR3 coding sequence is TGTGCCAGCAGCTCCGGACCTACCCCAGCGATAAACTATGGCTACACCTTC. Encoded protein: CASSSGPTPAINYGYTF.

J is TRBJ2-7 and V is TRBV7-2, with D possibly being TRBD1 (6 bases). Germline V CDR1 and CDR2: SGHTA, FQGNSA. This CDR3 has 14 amino acids. V lost 3 bases, J lost 6 bases, and 15 bases lay in between. The CDR3 is CASSFTDSRGEQYF. CDR3 sequence (DNA): TGTGCCAGCAGCTTTACGGACTCCAGGGGCGAGCAGTACTTC.

V and J are TRBV5-1 and TRBJ2-2; D is unresolved. Germline CDR1 is SGHRS and CDR2 is YFSETQ. V shed 1 base and J shed 2 bases, with 9 bases lying between them. The CDR3 totals 15 residues. The CDR3 is CASSLYWGNTGELFF. CDR3 nucleotides: TGCGCCAGCAGCTTGTATTGGGGAAACACCGGGGAGCTGTTTTTT.

Concerning this clone: A read error may account for a junction end that differs from germline. The chain joins TRBV7-9 to TRBJ2-1; D could derive from TRBD1 or TRBD2 (5 bases each). Germline V gene sequence: CDR1 SEHNR, CDR2 FQNEAQ (reference sequence). This CDR3 has 13 amino acids. CDR3 in DNA: TGTGCCAGCAGTTTAGGGGACGCGGAAGAGCAGTTCTTC. This sequence encodes CASSLGDAEEQFF.

The V and J genes are TRBV7-2 and TRBJ2-7, with 13 bases aligning to TRBD2. V lost 5 bases, J lost 0 bases, and 4 bases stayed unmatched. The CDR3 covers 16 residues. Germline CDR1 is SGHTA and CDR2 is FQGNSA. CDR3 bases: TGTGCCAGCAGCCCGGGACTAGCGGGGCGCTCCTACGAGCAGTACTTC. Protein: CASSPGLAGRSYEQYF.

This clone was seen once. The sample holds other DNA sequences that translate to the same CDR3. V and J are TRBV18 and TRBJ2-3; weak D call: TRBD2 (6 bases). Germline V gene data show CDR1 as KGHSH and CDR2 as LQKENI. The CDR3 is made up of 15 amino acids. The ends were cut back, 0 bases at V and 2 bases at J, with 9 bases in the middle. For the CDR3, the DNA is TGTGCCAGCTCACCACCAGCGGGTAACACAGATACGCAGTATTTT. Translating it yields CASSPPAGNTDTQYF.

The chain links TRBV5-4 to TRBJ1-1; possibly TRBD1 for D (6 bases). CDR3 length: 15 amino acids. Germline CDR1 and CDR2: SGHNT and YYREEE (reference sequence). V lost 4 bases, J lost 5 bases, and 18 bases lay in between. The CDR3 is CASSRLQGVVTEAFF. The CDR3 bases are TGTGCCAGCAGCAGATTACAGGGTGTGGTTACTGAAGCTTTCTTT.

The V gene is TRBV5-1, the J gene TRBJ1-2; TRBD1 agrees at 11 bases. The V gene's germline CDR1 is SGHRS and CDR2 YFSETQ. The CDR3 is made up of 17 amino acids. Trimming at V came to 3 bases and at J to 4 bases, leaving 11 bases not matched to a gene. The CDR3 protein is CASSSGTGGRAGYGYTF. The CDR3 DNA reads TGCGCCAGCAGCTCCGGGACAGGGGGGCGTGCGGGCTATGGCTACACCTTC.

The chain combines TRBV5-5 with TRBJ1-6, with D unresolved. The CDR3 contains 14 residues. Germline CDR1 reads SGHKS; CDR2 reads YYEKEE (reference sequence). V lost 0 bases, J lost 6 bases, and 7 bases lay in between. CDR3 sequence (DNA): TGTGCCAGCAGCTTGGTGATCGGTAATTCACCCCTCCACTTT. Translating it yields CASSLVIGNSPLHF. Together with reference TRBV5-5 and TRBJ1-6, the CDR3 gives the full variable domain: DAGVTQSPTHLIKTRGQQVTLRCSPISGHKSVSWYQQVLGQGPQFIFQYYEKEERGRGNFPDRFSARQFPNYSSELNVNALLLGDSALYLCASSLVIGNSPLHFGNGTRLTVT.

Turning to this clone: The same CDR3 can be traced to other DNA sequences in this sample. The chain recombines TRBV15 with TRBJ1-2, with D possibly being TRBD1 (6 bases). CDR1 is LNHNV and CDR2 is YYDKDF in the germline V gene (reference sequence). Trimming shortened V by 0 bases and J by 5 bases, and 10 bases separated the two germline ends. This CDR3 comprises 14 residues. The CDR3 protein is CATSRDTGNYGYTF. The CDR3 nucleotides are TGTGCCACCAGCAGAGATACAGGGAATTATGGCTACACCTTC.

Comments on this clone: This sample also contains other DNA sequences that code for the same CDR3. The V gene is TRBV11-2, the J gene TRBJ2-7; the match to TRBD2 covers 8 bases. Germline V gene sequence: CDR1 SGHAT, CDR2 FQNNGV. The CDR3 is 15 amino acids. The V and J ends lost 1 base and 0 bases, in that order; junction bases with no gene match: 2. The DNA for the CDR3 is TGTGCCAGCAGCTTAGCGGGAGGGGCCTCCTACGAGCAGTACTTC. Protein: CASSLAGGASYEQYF.

The chain carries TRBV28 and TRBJ1-6; maybe TRBD1 (6 bases). Germline CDR1 and CDR2: MDHEN and SYDVKM. The germline V and J ends were trimmed by 6 bases and 6 bases, with 15 bases remaining between them. This CDR3 comprises 15 residues. CDR3 sequence: CASSSTGLGNSPLHF. The CDR3, as DNA: TGTGCCAGCAGCTCCACAGGGCTGGGTAATTCACCCCTCCACTTT.

The gene calls are TRBV10-3 and TRBJ2-5; no clear D gene. V was cut by 2 bases and J by 2 bases, with 9 bases left in between. Germline CDR1 ENHRY, CDR2 SYGVKD. The CDR3 length is 14 residues. The chain's CDR3 is CAISERPSQETQYF. The CDR3 nucleotides are TGTGCCATCAGTGAGAGACCCTCACAAGAGACCCAGTACTTC.

This sequence joins TRBV6-4 and TRBJ1-2; 7 bases are a match to TRBD1. This CDR3 is 15 amino acids long. J was trimmed by 4 bases and V by 0 bases; bases with no gene match: 5. Germline V gene sequence: CDR1 MRHNA, CDR2 SNTAGT. The CDR3 DNA sequence: TGTGCCAGCAGTGACTCGACAGGGCAAGGCTATGGCTACACCTTC. It codes for CASSDSTGQGYGYTF.

This clone was detected once. This sample also contains other DNA sequences that code for the same CDR3. The V call is TRBV20-1, the J call TRBJ1-2; D gene ambiguous. Germline-derived CDR1 and CDR2 are DFQATT and SNEGSKA (reference sequence). Trimming took off 6 bases at V and 7 bases at J, with 12 bases between the two ends. The CDR3 runs to 11 residues. The CDR3 bases are TGCAGTGCCCCGGGTGGGTTTGGCTACACCTTC. This gives the protein CSAPGGFGYTF.

The rearrangement uses TRBV30 and TRBJ2-5, with TRBD1 matching over 7 bases. The CDR3 consists of 14 residues. In germline, CDR1 is GTSNPN, CDR2 SVGIG (reference sequence). Trimming cost V 3 bases and J 2 bases; bases outside gene matches: 6. This chain's CDR3 is CAWSRGTVQETQYF. CDR3 bases: TGTGCCTGGAGCCGTGGGACAGTTCAAGAGACCCAGTACTTC.

This clone was counted once. This chain uses TRBV7-2 with TRBJ2-7; the match to TRBD1 covers 7 bases. The CDR3 is 14 residues long. With V trimmed by 4 bases and J by 3 bases, 6 bases remained unmatched. The germline CDR1 and CDR2 sequences are SGHTA and FQGNSA. DNA for the CDR3: TGTGCCAGCAGCTCACCACGGGACAGCTACGAGCAGTACTTC. Its translation is CASSSPRDSYEQYF.

The rearrangement links TRBV10-3 to TRBJ2-1; D may be TRBD2 (5 bases). The CDR3 is 16 amino acids. Germline V gene lookup returns CDR1 ENHRY and CDR2 SYGVKD. The V end lost 10 bases, the J end lost 0 bases, and 19 bases lay between the germline ends. The chain's CDR3 is CATVAWEGSSYNEQFF. The DNA of the CDR3 is TGTGCCACCGTCGCCTGGGAAGGGAGCTCCTACAATGAGCAGTTCTTC.

V and J are TRBV10-1 and TRBJ2-5; 12 nucleotides line up with TRBD2. CDR1 is WNHNN and CDR2 is SYGVQD in the germline V gene (reference sequence). The CDR3 has 20 amino acids. J lost 4 bases, V lost 9 bases, and 24 bases had no gene match. Here the CDR3 reads CARDTRWLAGGLGKGETQYF. The CDR3 coding sequence is TGCGCCAGAGACACGAGGTGGCTAGCGGGAGGGTTGGGGAAGGGAGAGACCCAGTACTTC.

The V and J genes are TRBV7-9 and TRBJ1-3; TRBD1 matches 7 bases. This CDR3 spans 15 amino acids. Germline CDR1 reads SEHNR; CDR2 reads FQNEAQ (reference sequence). V was clipped by 3 bases and J by 4 bases; unmatched bases: 6. The DNA for the CDR3 is TGTGCCAGCAGCTTGACAGGGCATGCGGGAAACACCATATATTTT. Amino acids: CASSLTGHAGNTIYF.

This chain uses TRBV7-2 with TRBJ1-2; D is unclear. V lost 5 bases, J lost 8 bases, and 15 bases lay in between. In germline, CDR1 is SGHTA, CDR2 FQGNSA. This CDR3 is built from 13 residues. CDR3 loop: CASSPDSRSGYTF. CDR3 bases: TGTGCCAGCAGCCCGGACTCACGTTCGGGCTACACCTTC.

The rearrangement joins TRBV6-6 to TRBJ1-5; no reliable D call. The CDR3 extends over 13 amino acids. In germline, CDR1 is MNHNY, CDR2 SVGAGI (reference sequence). Trimming cost V 2 bases and J 6 bases, with 8 bases left between them. The CDR3 reads CASSYTSTQPQHF. CDR3 nucleotides: TGTGCCAGCAGTTACACCTCGACTCAGCCCCAGCATTTT.

V gene TRBV5-4 combines with J gene TRBJ2-5; perhaps TRBD2 as D (5 bases). Between the trimmed V and J ends, which lost 3 bases and 5 bases, there was a span of 14 bases. This CDR3 is built from 14 residues. Germline CDR1 and CDR2: SGHNT and YYREEE (reference sequence). The CDR3 bases are TGTGCCAGCAGCTCGACTGTATCGGGGGAGACCCAGTACTTC. It yields the protein CASSSTVSGETQYF.

The V gene is TRBV7-2, the J gene TRBJ2-3, with D maybe TRBD2 (5 bases). Germline values: CDR1 SGHTA, CDR2 FQGNSA. V gave up 6 bases and J gave up 4 bases, with 17 bases separating them. The CDR3 extends over 15 amino acids. The CDR3 reads CASRPHGNWADTQYF. In DNA form, the CDR3 reads TGTGCCAGCAGACCGCACGGGAATTGGGCAGATACGCAGTATTTT.

This chain connects TRBV7-2 to TRBJ1-1; a possible D gene is TRBD1 (5 bases). Germline CDR1 is SGHTA and CDR2 is FQGNSA. The CDR3 is 15 residues long. Between the trimmed V and J ends, which lost 1 base and 0 bases, there was a span of 9 bases. The CDR3, as DNA: TGTGCCAGCAGCTTAGTTTGGGGGGTGAACACTGAAGCTTTCTTT. Amino acids: CASSLVWGVNTEAFF.

This chain uses TRBV2 with TRBJ1-5; 8 positions agree with TRBD1. CDR1 and CDR2 (germline): SNHLY, FYNNEI. The CDR3 extends over 14 amino acids. V trimming: 7 bases; J trimming: 4 bases; junction bases outside the gene matches: 6. Written as DNA, the CDR3 is TGTGCCAGCATTCTCGACAGGGGAAATCAGCCCCAGCATTTT. The encoded protein is CASILDRGNQPQHF. Variable domain in full (rest from reference TRBV2 and TRBJ1-5): EPEVTQTPSHQVTQMGQEVILRCVPISNHLYFYWYRQILGQKVEFLVSFYNNEISEKSEIFDDQFSVERPDGSNFTLKIRSTKLEDSAMYFCASILDRGNQPQHFGDGTRLSIL.

In the case of this clone: At one end the junction does not follow the germline gene, possibly because of a read error. The chain employs TRBV7-3 and TRBJ2-3, with D possibly matching TRBD2 (7 bases). The CDR3 is 14 residues long. From germline, CDR1 is SGHTA and CDR2 FQGTGA. CDR3 nucleotides: TGCGCCAGCAGGACGGGGGGCGCCCCAGATACGCAGTATTTT. This codes for CASRTGGAPDTQYF.

With respect to this clone: This sample includes further DNA sequences coding for the same CDR3. The chain links TRBV5-1 to TRBJ1-3; 8 bases align to TRBD1. The CDR3 contains 14 residues. CDR1 SGHRS and CDR2 YFSETQ come from the germline V gene. With 4 bases clipped from V and 4 bases from J, the junction kept 4 bases outside the gene matches. The CDR3 coding sequence is TGCGCCAGCAGCCTGGGACAGGAAGGAAACACCATATATTTT. It specifies CASSLGQEGNTIYF. Drawing the rest from reference TRBV5-1 and TRBJ1-3, the complete variable domain is KAGVTQTPRYLIKTRGQQVTLSCSPISGHRSVSWYQQTPGQGLQFLFEYFSETQRNKGNFPGRFSGRQFSNSRSEMNVSTLELGDSALYLCASSLGQEGNTIYFGEGSWLTVV.